This entry lists 7 T cell receptor beta chains sequenced from one sample in a study of blood T cells in healthy people across ages. Using a J-beta primer mix together with a sample-barcoded 5' primer, a second PCR was run for roughly 7 to 11 cycles. MiXCR, run by TCRdb on the 5' RACE reads, gives a single entry per CDR3 protein. This table has hundreds of thousands of distinct CDR3 sequences, just under 25% appearing once. This sample was also put to use in a study of T cells of mothers and their children.

The sample was blood. These receptor sequences come from a boy under 18 in good health.

This clonotype was detected a few times. The chain carries TRBV24-1 and TRBJ2-5; 10 bases align to TRBD2. V dropped 1 base and J dropped 3; count of bases not matched to a gene: 4. The germline V gene has CDR1 KGHDR and CDR2 SFDVKD. This CDR3 has 16 residues. The chain's CDR3 is CATSDFSTSGEETQYF. The DNA for the CDR3 is TGTGCCACCAGTGATTTTTCCACTAGCGGGGAAGAGACCCAGTACTTC.

The table lists this clonotype with a few counts. The J gene is TRBJ1-1, the V gene TRBV11-2, with D tentatively TRBD1 (6 bases). Trimming took off 4 bases at V and 7 bases at J, with 10 bases between the two ends. CDR1 and CDR2 (germline): SGHAT, FQNNGV. The CDR3 contains 12 residues. The CDR3 sequence is CASSSDRYEAFF. The CDR3 nucleotides read TGTGCCAGCAGCTCCGACAGGTATGAAGCTTTCTTT.

This clonotype was detected only a few times. One end of the junction fails to match germline, which may point to a read error. The genes are TRBV5-8 and TRBJ1-4; possibly TRBD1 for D (5 bases). Germline CDR1 SGHTS, CDR2 YDEGEE. The CDR3 contains 15 residues. In DNA form, the CDR3 reads TGTGCCAGCAGCCCAGGGACCGGAGATAGTGAAAAACTGTTCTTT. Protein product: CASSPGTGDSEKLFF.

V usage is TRBV28 and J usage is TRBJ2-5; maybe TRBD2 (6 bases). The CDR3 sequence is 18 residues long. V was shortened by 6 bases and J by 2 bases, with 25 bases between the two germline ends. The germline gives CDR1 MDHEN, CDR2 SYDVKM. CDR3 nucleotide sequence: TGTGCCAGCAGCCGTCTAGCGTCGAGGGAGCTGAAACAAGAGACCCAGTACTTC. Translation gives CASSRLASRELKQETQYF.

V and J are TRBV20-1 and TRBJ2-1; a possible D gene is TRBD2 (5 bases). The J call is doubtful: the DNA matches TRBJ2-5 better. Germline lookup yields CDR1 DFQATT and CDR2 SNEGSKA (reference sequence). The CDR3 is 14 amino acids. This CDR3 reads CSAPRGLASETQYF. The CDR3 DNA is TGCAGTGCCCCTCGAGGCCTAGCATCAGAGACCCAGTACTTC.

This rearrangement joins TRBV20-1 to TRBJ1-4; 7 nucleotides agree with TRBD1. The CDR3 is made up of 13 amino acids. V lost 8 bases and J lost 3; bases outside the gene matches: 6. Germline V gives CDR1 DFQATT, CDR2 SNEGSKA (reference sequence). The CDR3 DNA follows: TGCAGTCCCAGACAGGGTTCTAATGAAAAACTGTTTTTT. Its translation: CSPRQGSNEKLFF.

Only a few counts were recorded for this clonotype. This chain joins TRBV20-1 and TRBJ2-2; D is perhaps TRBD2 (6 bases). Germline CDR1 is DFQATT and CDR2 is SNEGSKA (reference sequence). The length of the CDR3 is 16 residues. V lost 2 bases, J lost 5 bases, and 18 bases lay in between. CDR3 region: CSARPYGRVGTGELFF. The CDR3 bases are TGCAGTGCTAGACCGTACGGGAGAGTAGGGACCGGGGAGCTGTTTTTT.